The T cell receptor (beta chain) described here comes from a study of cytomegalovirus exposure and HLA in healthy donors. Study-wide findings and caveats: Rare sequences made up most TCRs, while some public TCRs were found in many donors. Subsequent analysis showed first-cohort TCR clusters tending to co-occur in approximately 120 validation repertoires. There were 150 to 200 TCR beta chains listed as cytomegalovirus-associated.

As regards this clone: Its matching antigen is unknown.

J lost 3 bases, V lost 7 bases, and 6 bases had no gene match. Germline loops: CDR1 SGHRS, CDR2 YFSETQ. The CDR3 sequence is 13 residues long. Generated by immunoSEQ multiplex PCR, the TCRdb table keeps only in-frame clones and is missing some. The sample records 100,000 to 150,000 clones, about 90% being singletons. The sample was PBMCs. The source of this sequence is a man under 40 in good health and CMV-seronegative. V is TRBV5-1 and J is TRBJ2-5; 7 bases are a match to TRBD1. The CDR3 DNA reads TGCGCCAGCCACCGGGACAGAAAAGAGACCCAGTACTTC. Protein: CASHRDRKETQYF.